In its sample, the clone carrying this T cell receptor (beta chain) was seen a few times. Antigen unknown. Germline-derived CDR1 and CDR2 are DFQATT and SNEGSKA (reference sequence). The CDR3 runs 14 residues. V was shortened by 4 bases and J by 6 bases, with 15 bases between the two germline ends. This record belongs to a study of CD8 T cells in ankylosing spondylitis. Study-level results: Ankylosing spondylitis blood appeared to be characterized by a TCR beta motif of several highly homologous variants. A CD8+ phenotype characterized the disease-linked clones, which were relatively rare in peripheral blood.

By quantitative 5'-RACE with molecular barcodes, the TCR beta libraries were made. TCRdb ran MiXCR on the 5' RACE reads and lists one entry per CDR3 protein. The sample yields some 840,000 distinct CDR3 sequences, approximately 12% seen once. Sequenced: blood, either unsorted or a sorted T cell fraction (not recorded which). The rearrangement joins TRBV20-1 to TRBJ2-2; D gene uncertain. The sequence was obtained from a male donor with ankylosing spondylitis. DNA of the CDR3: TGCAGTGCTAAGGAACAAACGAAAGCCGGGGAGCTGTTTTTT. It encodes CSAKEQTKAGELFF.